This T cell receptor beta chain was retrieved from a study of cytomegalovirus exposure and HLA in healthy donors. Regarding this clone: Its specificity is unknown.

Germline V gene lookup returns CDR1 SEHNR and CDR2 FQNEAQ (reference sequence). Trimming removed 2 bases at V and 8 bases at J, with 12 bases between. CDR3 size: 13 residues. Overall study findings and caveats: HLA alleles were associated with roughly 17,000 TCR beta sequences in a later analysis at 0.05 false discovery rate. As a later analysis showed, several of the most significant clusters appeared to be linked to common viral pathogens.

The PCR was carried out with 60 Vbeta primers and 13 Jbeta primers. Sequencing was performed with immunoSEQ multiplex PCR; in TCRdb, only in-frame clones are kept and a portion is missing. Here the sample spans some 200,000 clones, around four fifths being singletons. The rearrangement joins TRBV7-9 to TRBJ1-1, with D uncertain. The specimen sequenced was PBMCs. The receptor was isolated from a young woman in good health and CMV-seronegative. The CDR3: CASSLSYREEAFF. CDR3 nucleotides: TGTGCCAGCAGCTTATCCTATCGGGAGGAAGCTTTCTTT.